This T cell receptor (beta chain) is from a study of blood T cell repertoires in COVID-19. In the original workflow: For nucleated cells, counts were estimated from reference gene primer amplification. Profiling relied on immunoSEQ multiplex PCR, and the TCRdb table lists in-frame clones only, not all of them. V and J calls and clone size follow that table, whereas D and trimming were derived from the DNA. The sample has 34,000 or so clones; roughly 87% are singletons. For this clone: This specimen includes other DNA sequences encoding the same CDR3.

The receptor's source is a man aged 50-59 years with active or convalescent COVID-19. The sample was peripheral blood.

The CDR3 nucleotides are TGTGCCAGCAGCTTGGGCGGCGGGCAAGAGACCCAGTACTTC. Residues: CASSLGGGQETQYF. The rearrangement uses TRBV11-3 and TRBJ2-5; TRBD2 is a possible D gene (5 bases). Germline V gene sequence: CDR1 SGHNT, CDR2 YENEEA. Trimming cost V 3 bases and J 2 bases, with 10 bases left between them. The CDR3 sequence is 14 residues long.